The 6 T cell receptor beta chains presented below share a single source sample, sequenced in a study of T-cell memory formation after mild COVID-19. TCRdb re-analysed the 5' RACE reads in MiXCR, keeping a single row per CDR3 protein. The table includes under 300,000 distinct CDR3 sequences, 8.5% to 9.5% detected once. The material sequenced was PBMCs or a T cell subset sorted from them (not recorded which). These receptors originate from a man aged 18 to 35 who had mild COVID-19 (a few samples of this study predate the infection). Cell type and time point are not known.

The gene calls are TRBV5-8 and TRBJ1-5; 9 bases map to TRBD1. Germline CDR1 SGHTS, CDR2 YDEGEE. There are 15 residues in the CDR3. V lost 3 bases and J lost 3; bases outside the gene matches: 4. The CDR3 spells CASSWGQGINQPQHF. The CDR3, as DNA: TGTGCCAGCAGCTGGGGACAGGGTATCAATCAGCCCCAGCATTTT. The full variable domain, completed using reference TRBV5-8 and TRBJ1-5, is EAGVTQSPTHLIKTRGQQATLRCSPISGHTSVYWYQQALGLGLQFLLWYDEGEERNRGNFPPRFSGRQFPNYSSELNVNALELEDSALYLCASSWGQGINQPQHFGDGTRLSIL.

The genes are TRBV20-1 and TRBJ2-3; maybe TRBD2 (6 bases). There are 13 residues in the CDR3. Trimming shortened V by 3 bases and J by 5 bases, and 12 bases separated the two germline ends. The V gene's germline CDR1 is DFQATT and CDR2 SNEGSKA (reference sequence). The CDR3 DNA reads as TGCAGTGCTAGTGGCGGGGCCGTAGATACGCAGTATTTT. Amino acids: CSASGGAVDTQYF.

V gene TRBV5-6 combines with J gene TRBJ1-1; 9 positions agree with TRBD1. CDR3 length equals 15 residues. Germline V gene data show CDR1 as SGHDT and CDR2 as YYEEEE. V was clipped by 4 bases and J by 3 bases; unmatched bases: 7. The CDR3 DNA sequence: TGTGCCAGCAGCCGAACGGGACAGGGCTACACTGAAGCTTTCTTT. Amino acids: CASSRTGQGYTEAFF.

V gene TRBV7-9 combines with J gene TRBJ2-3; 15 bases align to TRBD2. From germline, CDR1 is SEHNR and CDR2 FQNEAQ (reference sequence). Unmatched junction bases numbered 3, after V lost 3 bases and J lost 5 bases. The CDR3 spans 16 residues. The CDR3 DNA is TGTGCCAGCAGCTTCGGACTAGCGGGGGGGCAAGATACGCAGTATTTT. Protein: CASSFGLAGGQDTQYF.

This clonotype occurred many times. The genes are TRBV12-3 or TRBV12-4 and TRBJ1-1; no clear D. Trimming took off 2 bases at V and 1 base at J, with 8 bases between the two ends. The CDR3 spans 14 residues. The CDR3 loop reads CASSLWRGNTEAFF. CDR3 bases: TGTGCCAGCAGTTTATGGCGCGGGAACACTGAAGCTTTCTTT.

Only a few counts were recorded for this clonotype. V is TRBV7-6 and J is TRBJ2-5, with 7 bases matching TRBD2. This CDR3 has 14 amino acids. Losses at the gene ends were 6 bases for V and 3 bases for J; bases not matched to a gene: 7. Germline CDR1 SGHVS, CDR2 FNYEAQ. CDR3 nucleotide sequence: TGTGCCAGCAGGCAGGGACGGGGGGAAGAGACCCAGTACTTC. This gives the protein CASRQGRGEETQYF.